This passage covers 20 T cell receptor beta chains from one sample sequenced in a study of persistence of HIV-infected CD4 T cells. Cells were stimulated with CMV-infected fibroblast lysates at roughly 10 ug/mL. Sorted nonresponding memory CD4+ T cells were CD40L-negative, CD69-negative, CD45RO-high. Sequencing used immunoSEQ version 4 in survey mode. This table comes from immunoSEQ multiplex PCR, and its TCRdb copy is limited to in-frame clones, with some not included. The profile shows approximately 26,000 clones, roughly 80% of them singletons. Antigens for these TCRs are unknown. The specimen comprised CD4+ T cells sorted from PBMCs after approximately 19-hour stimulation, sampled from a patient who received antiretroviral therapy. These receptor sequences come from an adult woman with HIV who was CMV-seropositive.

The gene calls are TRBV7-2 and TRBJ1-5; D is unresolved. Trimming cost V 4 bases and J 14 bases, with 15 bases left between them. CDR1 SGHTA and CDR2 FQGNSA come from the germline V gene. The CDR3 is 12 residues long. CDR3 amino acids: CASSSGQEREHF. In DNA, the CDR3 is TGTGCCAGCAGCTCCGGTCAGGAGAGGGAGCATTTT.

The chain carries TRBV19 and TRBJ2-1; TRBD2 agrees at 8 bases. Germline values: CDR1 LNHDA, CDR2 SQIVND (reference sequence). V was pared by 7 bases and J by 4 bases, with 12 bases of the junction left unmatched. The CDR3 consists of 16 residues. Here the CDR3 reads CASTPARGGGYNEQFF. The CDR3 DNA follows: TGTGCCAGTACCCCGGCTCGGGGCGGGGGGTACAATGAGCAGTTCTTC.

As for this clone: In the same sample, other DNA sequences code for this CDR3. The CDR3 here is CASSIMGQGSTGELFF. CDR3 DNA: TGTGCCAGTAGTATAATGGGACAGGGGTCGACCGGGGAGCTGTTTTTT. The V call is TRBV19, the J call TRBJ2-2; 10 bases agree with TRBD1. The germline gives CDR1 LNHDA, CDR2 SQIVND (reference sequence). The length of the CDR3 is 16 residues. The V and J ends lost 2 bases and 5 bases, in that order; junction bases with no gene match: 5.

This sequence joins TRBV7-2 and TRBJ2-3; 9 bases line up with TRBD2. The CDR3 extends over 16 amino acids. After removal of 2 bases from V and 0 bases from J, the junction contained 3 bases not matched to a gene. From germline, CDR1 is SGHTA and CDR2 FQGNSA. CDR3 in amino acids: CASSLLAGTSTDTQYF. The CDR3 DNA follows: TGTGCCAGCAGCTTACTAGCGGGGACGAGCACAGATACGCAGTATTTT.

The chain uses TRBV18 and TRBJ2-3, with a weak D call TRBD2 (6 bases). Germline V lookup: CDR1 KGHSH, CDR2 LQKENI. The V gene lost 1 base and the J gene lost 2 bases, with 10 bases spanning the gap. The CDR3 is made up of 15 amino acids. The CDR3 here is CASSPRGTDTDTQYF. DNA for the CDR3: TGTGCCAGCTCACCACGGGGGACTGACACAGATACGCAGTATTTT.

The gene calls are TRBV20-1 and TRBJ1-1; 7 bases match TRBD1. The V and J ends lost 3 bases and 8 bases, in that order; junction bases with no gene match: 3. CDR3 length: 11 residues. Germline CDR1 reads DFQATT; CDR2 reads SNEGSKA (reference sequence). The CDR3 is CSASRGQEAFF. The CDR3 coding sequence is TGCAGTGCTAGTAGGGGGCAAGAAGCTTTCTTT.

The rearrangement links TRBV6-5 to TRBJ1-2, with 9 bases matching TRBD1. Germline V lookup: CDR1 MNHEY, CDR2 SVGAGI. The CDR3 is 13 residues long. J lost 7 bases, V lost 10 bases, and 10 bases had no gene match. The CDR3 DNA follows: TGTGCCACCCGGACAGGGGACCTGAGTGGCTACACCTTC. It is translated as CATRTGDLSGYTF.

V usage is TRBV2 and J usage is TRBJ2-7; no definite D call. This CDR3 is 13 amino acids long. CDR1 is SNHLY and CDR2 is FYNNEI in the germline V gene. The V end lost 7 bases, the J end lost 7 bases, and 17 bases lay between the germline ends. The CDR3 here is CASKVLRQWEQYV. Here the CDR3 DNA reads TGTGCCAGCAAAGTCCTTCGGCAATGGGAGCAGTACGTC.

The chain joins TRBV15 to TRBJ2-2; the match to TRBD2 covers 9 bases. J gave up 4 bases and V 7 bases, and 10 bases lay outside the gene matches. The germline V gene has CDR1 LNHNV and CDR2 YYDKDF (reference sequence). The CDR3 extends over 16 amino acids. CDR3: CATKPGAGGLTGELFF. In DNA form, the CDR3 reads TGTGCCACCAAGCCGGGAGCGGGGGGACTCACCGGGGAGCTGTTTTTT.

J is TRBJ1-5 and V is TRBV12-3 or TRBV12-4; D is possibly TRBD1 (5 bases). The CDR3 is made up of 13 amino acids. V was pared by 4 bases and J by 7 bases, with 11 bases between. CDR3 amino acids: CASSSGPRQPQHF. CDR3 DNA sequence: TGTGCCAGCAGTTCGGGACCACGCCAGCCCCAGCATTTT.

The genes are TRBV18 and TRBJ1-2; no clear D. This CDR3 has 14 residues. Germline V gene lookup returns CDR1 KGHSH and CDR2 LQKENI. The ends were cut back, 3 bases at V and 8 bases at J, with 16 bases in the middle. The CDR3 DNA sequence: TGTGCCAGCTCACCTGTCAACCCGCAATCCGGCTACACCTTC. Translating gives CASSPVNPQSGYTF.

The J gene is TRBJ1-3, the V gene TRBV7-8, with D hard to call. This CDR3 contains 14 residues. Germline V gene lookup returns CDR1 SGHVS and CDR2 FQNEAQ. The V end was cut by 6 bases, the J end by 0 bases, with 9 bases between. The DNA for the CDR3 is TGTGCCAGCAGGACGGGAAGCTCTGGAAACACCATATATTTT. As protein: CASRTGSSGNTIYF. Supplemented by reference TRBV7-8 and TRBJ1-3, the full variable domain reads GAGVSQSPRYKVAKRGQDVALRCDPISGHVSLFWYQQALGQGPEFLTYFQNEAQLDKSGLPSDRFFAERPEGSVSTLKIQRTQQEDSAVYLCASRTGSSGNTIYFGEGSWLTVV.

The gene calls are TRBV30 and TRBJ1-4; 7 nucleotides line up with TRBD1. The V segment lost 2 bases and the J segment 7 bases; nucleotides outside the gene matches: 10. The CDR3 contains 15 residues. Looked up from germline, CDR1 is GTSNPN and CDR2 is SVGIG (reference sequence). The CDR3 DNA sequence: TGTGCCTGGAGTACCACGACAGGGATAGGTGAAAAACTGTTTTTT. The encoded protein is CAWSTTTGIGEKLFF.

CDR3 sequence (DNA): TGTGCCAGCAGCTTAAAAGGAGGGTCCAACTATGGCTACACCTTC. Translated: CASSLKGGSNYGYTF. The chain couples TRBV7-3 to TRBJ1-2; D gene ambiguous. CDR1 and CDR2 (germline): SGHTA, FQGTGA. Deletions cut 1 base from V and 2 bases from J, with 11 bases between. This CDR3 region has 15 residues.

CDR3: CASSLIGGAEAFF. CDR3 bases: TGTGCCAGCAGTTTAATTGGGGGTGCTGAAGCTTTCTTT. The V call is TRBV12-3 or TRBV12-4, the J call TRBJ1-1; D might be TRBD1 (5 bases). The germline V and J ends were trimmed by 2 bases and 6 bases, with 10 bases remaining between them. CDR3 length: 13 residues.

V and J are TRBV5-1 and TRBJ2-2; D possibly corresponds to TRBD1 (6 bases). This CDR3 is built from 15 residues. Trimming shortened V by 3 bases and J by 1 base, and 10 bases separated the two germline ends. Germline loops: CDR1 SGHRS, CDR2 YFSETQ. The CDR3 spells CASSSRGQNTGELFF. The CDR3 nucleotides read TGCGCCAGCAGCTCCAGGGGACAGAACACCGGGGAGCTGTTTTTT.

The chain is built from TRBV19 and TRBJ1-5, with unresolved D. CDR1 LNHDA and CDR2 SQIVND come from the germline V gene (reference sequence). This CDR3 is built from 14 residues. Trimming pared 8 bases from V and 7 bases from J, leaving 18 bases between. The CDR3 reads CASREGPGIQPQHF. The CDR3 DNA follows: TGTGCCAGTCGAGAAGGCCCGGGGATCCAGCCCCAGCATTTT.

The chain is built from TRBV6-6 and TRBJ1-3; the match to TRBD1 covers 7 bases. The CDR3 contains 14 residues. V was pared by 8 bases and J by 0 bases, with 4 bases of the junction left unmatched. Germline CDR1 is MNHNY and CDR2 is SVGAGI (reference sequence). CDR3 amino acids: CASRAGGSGNTIYF. In nucleotides, the CDR3 is TGTGCCAGCCGAGCAGGGGGCTCTGGAAACACCATATATTTT.

The chain links TRBV5-6 to TRBJ1-6; TRBD1 agrees at 7 bases. The CDR3 has 15 amino acids. Germline loops: CDR1 SGHDT, CDR2 YYEEEE. Trimming removed 4 bases from V and 2 bases from J; junction bases left unmatched: 3. CDR3 sequence reads: CASSTQGPYNSPLHF. Written as DNA, the CDR3 is TGTGCCAGCAGCACACAGGGGCCCTATAATTCACCCCTCCACTTT.

V gene TRBV7-9 combines with J gene TRBJ2-7, with 9 bases aligning to TRBD1. The CDR3 loop spans 15 amino acids. Germline V gives CDR1 SEHNR, CDR2 FQNEAQ (reference sequence). The V segment lost 3 bases and the J segment 2 bases; nucleotides outside the gene matches: 5. This CDR3 reads CASSFDRGRTYEQYF. The CDR3 DNA reads as TGTGCCAGCAGCTTCGACAGGGGGAGAACCTACGAGCAGTACTTC.